This TCR beta chain was obtained from a study of regulatory T cells in long-lasting Graves disease (dated by TCRdb to about 2021). Concerning the study at large: To count as having persistent Graves' disease, a patient had to have received antithyroid drug treatment for over 5 years with TSH receptor autoantibodies remaining persistently positive. Peripheral blood TCR sequencing and RNA sequencing compared persistent Graves' disease patients with newly diagnosed Graves' disease patients. The study took place in China and was registered as a clinical trial. A total of about 33 samples underwent TCR sequencing: about 13 from persistent and roughly 20 from newly diagnosed Graves' disease patients. On average, persistent Graves' disease patients in the clinical cohort had been on antithyroid drugs for about 10 years.

Per the publication, the time point label means: persistent/refractory GD, antithyroid drugs over 5 years with positive TRAb. For both TCR sequencing and RNA sequencing, RNA was extracted from PBMCs in TRIzol. The diagnosis of Graves' disease was made according to American Thyroid Association guidelines. Recruitment of patients was carried out at an endocrinology department in Xi'an, China. Each patient gave approximately 8.8 milliliters of peripheral blood, collected in an EDTA anticoagulant tube. PBMCs were isolated by Ficoll Paque Plus density gradient separation without further T cell sorting. RNA quality was checked with an Agilent 2100 Bioanalyzer and agarose gel, and concentration with a NanoDrop 2000. This clonotype was picked up a small number of times. What antigen it recognizes has not been identified. Base qualities are not provided; no much larger clone lies one nucleotide away. The study at large found these results: As a limitation, the authors acknowledged that the small sample size may reduce accuracy. Only peripheral blood was studied, because thyroid tissue, the primary lesion, was inaccessible. TRBV28, TRBJ1-2 and TRBJ2-5 were preferentially used in persistent disease, while TRBV20-1 and TRBJ2-1 were favored in newly diagnosed disease. Sequencing and analysis were restricted to the TCR beta chain. A larger number of public clonotypes was shared among persistent patients (approximately 2,600) than among newly diagnosed patients (around 970). Lower TCR Shannon entropy and fewer highly expanded clones were observed in persistent Graves' disease patients than in newly diagnosed patients, which suggested clonal expansion.

The method behind the library was multiplex PCR. The sample was run on an Illumina HiSeq 4000. TCR beta libraries were built with iRepertoire HTBI primers and Arm-PCR amplification of CDR3 regions. PCR products were gel purified before sequencing. On the authors' methods: Gene usage analysis of CDR3 amino acid clonotypes relied on the roughly 67 TRBV and 13 to 15 TRBJ segments identified across samples. COPE and FqMerger were used to merge the filtered high-quality paired reads into contigs. Contigs were aligned with BLAST to IMGT TRBV, TRBD and TRBJ reference genes, and CDR3 was defined per IMGT. Any clonotype with a frequency above 0.1% was counted as a highly expanded clone. Shannon entropy served as the measure of repertoire diversity, while the Gini coefficient captured V-J evenness. Public clonotypes were defined as clonotypes shared by more than one individual. TCRdb ran its own pipeline on the public reads, namely fastp trimming at Q25 and MiXCR clone calling, and kept in-frame beta chains. Merged by CDR3 protein, the rows form single entries marked with the most common genes and DNA. TCRdb, not the original authors, processed these V and J calls. Within this sample are approximately 400,000 distinct CDR3 sequences, with about a fifth of them counted one time only. The biggest ten clones account for around 21% of the sample.

For this chain, trimming is 6 bases at the V end and 4 bases at the J end, and the number of junction bases without a gene match is 7. Including the terminal cysteine and phenylalanine, the CDR3 comprises 14 residues. Here the CDR3 DNA is all that survives: 42 bases in frame from base 1. According to the germline V gene (reference sequence), CDR1 reads LNHDA and CDR2 reads SQIVND. This specimen consisted of peripheral blood mononuclear cells (PBMCs), obtained when the disease was refractory, from a patient treated with antithyroid drugs. The V gene is TRBV19 and the J gene is TRBJ2-7; the junction holds 9 bases that match TRBD2. The receptor was derived from a female donor with Graves disease. CDR3 sequence: CASRSAGGPYEQYF. The sequenced DNA is TGTGCCAGTAGGTCGGCGGGAGGGCCATACGAGCAGTACTTC.